This is a list of T cell receptor beta chains from one sample in a study of T cell responses to AZD1222 COVID-19 vaccine. Some clones are missing from TCRdb's copy, which holds only in-frame ones; the method was immunoSEQ multiplex PCR. In the table there are some 150,000 clones, approximately 85% of which are singletons. The source material was peripheral blood, sampled on day 0 of MenACWY control vaccination. The source of these receptors is an adult in good health. CDR3s include the opening cysteine and the closing phenylalanine or tryptophan. The order of the fields is J gene, V gene, D gene, clone size, CDR3 protein, CDR3 DNA. The D gene is left open where the match is weak. Expanded clones get a size class; other rows say once, few or many, or leave the size out.

TRBJ2-5 TRBV13 - - CASSLDGQETQYF TGTGCCAGCAGCTTAGACGGGCAAGAGACCCAGTACTTC
TRBJ2-3 TRBV5-4 TRBD1 - CASARTGRIDTQYF TGTGCCAGCGCCAGGACAGGGCGGATAGATACGCAGTATTTT
TRBJ2-4 TRBV3-1/TRBV3-2 - - CASSQGGRDIQYF TGTGCCAGCAGCCAAGGGGGCAGGGACATTCAGTACTTC
TRBJ2-1 TRBV9 - few CASSGASYNEQFF TGTGCCAGCAGCGGGGCCTCCTACAATGAGCAGTTCTTC
TRBJ2-6 TRBV27 - - CASSLRGLSGANVLTF TGTGCCAGCAGTTTGCGGGGCCTCTCTGGGGCCAACGTCCTGACTTTC
TRBJ2-5 TRBV5-8 - - CASSLGTGEETQYF TGTGCCAGCAGCTTAGGGACTGGGGAAGAGACCCAGTACTTC
TRBJ2-3 TRBV3-1/TRBV3-2 - - CASSSSGSTDTQYF TGTGCCAGCAGTTCGAGCGGAAGCACAGATACGCAGTATTTT
TRBJ1-2 TRBV5-1 - - CASSPSGQSRGDGYTF TGCGCCAGCAGCCCCTCGGGGCAATCTAGGGGAGATGGCTACACCTTC
TRBJ2-3 TRBV28 - - CASSLGVAYTQYF TGTGCCAGCAGTTTAGGGGTAGCTTATACGCAGTATTTT
TRBJ2-7 TRBV15 TRBD1 - CATSRARTGGSYEQYF TGTGCCACCAGCAGAGCCAGGACAGGGGGATCCTACGAGCAGTACTTC
TRBJ1-2 TRBV21-1 - - CASSKVEGGARGYTF TGTGCCAGCAGCAAAGTCGAAGGGGGGGCGCGTGGCTACACCTTC
TRBJ1-6 TRBV7-3 - - CASSSQPDSPLHF TGTGCCAGCAGCTCCCAACCGGACTCACCCCTCCACTTT
TRBJ2-3 TRBV4-1 - - CASSHPRTPNTDTQYF TGCGCCAGCAGCCACCCGCGGACACCGAACACAGATACGCAGTATTTT
TRBJ2-1 TRBV9 - few CASSVDTRGWEQFF TGTGCCAGCAGCGTAGACACCAGGGGCTGGGAGCAGTTCTTC